This T cell receptor beta chain stems from a study of early T cells in non-severe SARS-CoV-2 infection (dated by TCRdb to 2020 to 2022). Background for the entire study: Because TCR sequencing relied on bulk RNA taken from unsorted whole blood, pairing of alpha and beta chains was not possible. Study-wide conclusions, independent of this receptor: Matching against VDJdb was skewed toward anti-spike CD8 responses, likely underestimated virus-specific expansions, and missed private and CD4 specificities.

This clonotype appeared a few times. No cognate antigen has been identified for it. One base away there is no much larger clone; base qualities are not given. This was a case-control study nested in a cohort of healthcare workers in London, UK, who had nasopharyngeal swab PCR tests and blood samples taken every week. Healthcare workers were recruited between 23 and 31 March 2020, during the week of the UK lockdown, and were followed weekly for up to roughly 16 weeks. Deletion took 6 bases off V and 0 bases off J, with a span of 10 bases between the germline ends. According to the germline V gene, CDR1 reads MNHEY and CDR2 reads SVGEGT. The CDR3 starts with the cysteine, ends with the phenylalanine, and has 14 residues. The retained sequence is limited to the CDR3, 42 bases, with the frame set at the first base. The library was generated by 5' RACE. The sequencer listed for this sample is NextSeq 500. The TCR library protocol attached unique molecular identifiers to individual cDNA molecules to correct for sequencing error and PCR bias. Both TCR alpha and beta chains were sequenced, and tight co-correlation was observed between alpha and beta sequence abundances in each sample. The published analysis was carried out like this. Decombinator V4 was used to annotate the V gene, J gene and CDR3 of the TCR sequences. Expanded TCRs were defined as changing significantly between any two time points under a Poisson model with p below 0.0001. TCR abundances were normalised to the total number of TCRs sequenced in each sample and reported as counts per million. MAIT TCRs were defined by TRAV1-2 paired with TRAJ12, TRAJ20 or TRAJ33, and iNKT TCRs by TRAV10 paired with TRAJ18. VDJdb, accessed 1 November 2021, was searched for CMV, EBV and SARS-CoV-2 annotated TCRs, excluding TCRs annotated for multiple antigens. The public reads were quality trimmed at Q25 with fastp and then assembled into clones with MiXCR by TCRdb, keeping productive beta chains. A single entry per CDR3 protein holds the most common genes and DNA from its merged rows. Here the V and J calls rest on TCRdb's processing, not on the authors' analysis. For this sample the table gives around 60,000 distinct CDR3 sequences, of which approximately 10% were detected only once. Clones ranked in the top ten supply roughly 3% of the sample.

Here the sequenced sample was whole blood, taken at baseline. Recombination linked TRBV6-2 or TRBV6-3 to TRBJ2-3; confidence is insufficient to name the D gene. The receptor comes from an adult who was a healthcare worker with PCR-confirmed SARS-CoV-2 infection or an uninfected control (not recorded which). The DNA sequence is given as TGTGCCAGCAGCCCGTTCACAAGCACAGATACGCAGTATTTT. It encodes CASSPFTSTDTQYF.